A single sample gave rise to the 16 T cell receptor beta chains below, sequenced in a study of blood T cell repertoires in COVID-19 (dated by TCRdb to the early 2020s). Receptors were amplified or captured by the immunoSEQ multiplex PCR assay. The table was pulled from immuneACCESS by TCRdb, which kept in-frame rearrangements only. Such tables lose some clones; where checked, under half of the loss comes from unresolved V genes, and the rest has no known cause. For this sample there are approximately 10,000 clones; roughly 90% appear just once. Clones ranked in the top ten supply 6% to 9% of the sample. The sequencing input was peripheral blood. Every receptor here comes from a human donor with active COVID-19. The donor label of this sample is uncertain.

The chain recombines TRBV6-5 with TRBJ2-5; 12 bases map to TRBD2. V dropped 4 bases and J dropped 5; count of bases not matched to a gene: 8. This CDR3 is 16 amino acids long. Germline CDR1 MNHEY, CDR2 SVGAGI. The CDR3, as DNA: TGTGCCAGCAGTTCCCCTAGCGGGAGGGCGGGGGAGACCCAGTACTTC. Translating gives CASSSPSGRAGETQYF.

V is TRBV19 and J is TRBJ1-4, with a weak D call TRBD1 (5 bases). Germline V lookup: CDR1 LNHDA, CDR2 SQIVND (reference sequence). The V end was cut by 4 bases, the J end by 0 bases, with 18 bases between. The CDR3 loop spans 18 amino acids. CDR3 amino acids: CASSTLKTASATNEKLFF. The CDR3 nucleotides read TGTGCCAGTAGTACCCTAAAGACAGCAAGTGCAACTAATGAAAAACTGTTTTTT.

The chain uses TRBV6-5 and TRBJ2-7; TRBD1 matches at 9 bases. V lost 6 bases and J lost 3; bases outside the gene matches: 9. The CDR3 spans 15 residues. Looked up from germline, CDR1 is MNHEY and CDR2 is SVGAGI. The CDR3 here is CASRTGGFDFYEQYF. The DNA for the CDR3 is TGTGCCAGCAGGACAGGGGGTTTCGACTTCTACGAGCAGTACTTC.

This clone has a handful of counts. The chain is built from TRBV2 and TRBJ1-5; no definite D call. Trimming cost V 0 bases and J 7 bases, with 13 bases left between them. This CDR3 has 15 amino acids. Germline CDR1 and CDR2: SNHLY and FYNNEI. CDR3 in amino acids: CASSEALGVGQPQHF. The CDR3 DNA sequence: TGTGCCAGCAGTGAAGCGCTCGGGGTTGGACAGCCCCAGCATTTT.

V gene TRBV18 combines with J gene TRBJ1-2, with TRBD1 matching over 7 bases. Trimming took 3 bases from V and 10 from J; bases not matched to a gene: 11. The germline CDR1 and CDR2 sequences are KGHSH and LQKENI. This CDR3 spans 14 amino acids. The CDR3 spells CASSPVTGRLYYTF. CDR3 in DNA: TGTGCCAGCTCACCGGTGACAGGGCGACTCTACTACACCTTC.

A single count supports this clone. This chain uses TRBV6-5 with TRBJ1-1; D unresolved. CDR1 MNHEY and CDR2 SVGAGI come from the germline V gene. The CDR3 has 11 amino acids. The V end was cut by 8 bases, the J end by 1 base, with 5 bases between. The CDR3 DNA sequence: TGTGCCAGCCGGAGGAACACTGAAGCTTTCTTT. Amino acid sequence: CASRRNTEAFF.

V is TRBV7-3 and J is TRBJ2-2; D uncertain. The CDR3 length is 14 residues. Germline V gene data show CDR1 as SGHTA and CDR2 as FQGTGA. V was shortened by 3 bases and J by 0 bases, with 5 bases between the two germline ends. CDR3 loop: CASSFATNTGELFF. CDR3 bases: TGTGCCAGCAGCTTTGCTACGAACACCGGGGAGCTGTTTTTT.

This chain uses TRBV24-1 with TRBJ1-6, with 8 positions matching TRBD1. V shed 5 bases, J shed 6 bases, and the junction held 8 bases outside the gene matches. Germline assignment: CDR1 KGHDR and CDR2 SFDVKD. This CDR3 is 16 amino acids long. The CDR3 sequence: CATSVHPGQVNSPLHF. The DNA of the CDR3 is TGTGCCACCAGTGTTCACCCGGGACAGGTTAATTCACCCCTCCACTTT.

The chain couples TRBV7-3 to TRBJ2-1, with TRBD1 identical over 10 bases. This CDR3 comprises 15 residues. The V gene end was trimmed by 6 bases and the J gene end by 7 bases; junction bases not matched to a gene: 9. Germline V lookup: CDR1 SGHTA, CDR2 FQGTGA. CDR3 sequence (DNA): TGTGCCAGCAGTGTGTTGGGGACAGGGGTAAATGAGCAGTTCTTC. Its protein product is CASSVLGTGVNEQFF.

This clone was observed once. The chain uses TRBV4-1 and TRBJ2-2; 7 nucleotides agree with TRBD1. From germline, CDR1 is MGHRA and CDR2 YSYEKL. J was trimmed by 5 bases and V by 1 base; bases with no gene match: 4. The CDR3 sequence is 15 residues long. CDR3 sequence reads: CASSQVQGSTGELFF. CDR3 nucleotides: TGCGCCAGCAGCCAAGTACAGGGGAGTACCGGGGAGCTGTTTTTT.

The chain combines TRBV4-1 with TRBJ1-2, with D perhaps TRBD1 (6 bases). This CDR3 is 15 amino acids long. V was cut by 0 bases and J by 4 bases, with 12 bases left in between. Germline V gives CDR1 MGHRA, CDR2 YSYEKL. The DNA of the CDR3 is TGCGCCAGCAGCCAAGAACCTACAGGGACCTATGGCTACACCTTC. Translated, it gives CASSQEPTGTYGYTF.

V gene TRBV6-4 combines with J gene TRBJ2-1; TRBD2 matches 8 bases. The V gene's germline CDR1 is MRHNA and CDR2 SNTAGT. Losses at the gene ends were 2 bases for V and 6 bases for J; bases not matched to a gene: 0. The CDR3 loop spans 13 amino acids. CDR3 DNA sequence: TGTGCCAGCAGTGACGGGACTAGCAATGAGCAGTTCTTC. It is translated as CASSDGTSNEQFF.

The V gene is TRBV28, the J gene TRBJ2-1; 15 nucleotides match TRBD2. The V segment lost 2 bases and the J segment 10 bases; nucleotides outside the gene matches: 3. Germline CDR1 MDHEN, CDR2 SYDVKM. CDR3 size: 15 residues. CDR3 nucleotides: TGTGCCAGCAGTTTAGGACTAGCGGGGGGGCGGGAGCAGTTCTTC. Amino acid sequence: CASSLGLAGGREQFF.

The rearrangement uses TRBV6-1 and TRBJ2-7; D is perhaps TRBD1 (6 bases). Germline values: CDR1 MNHNS, CDR2 SASEGT. V gave up 2 bases and J gave up 2 bases, with 19 bases separating them. The CDR3 loop spans 17 amino acids. CDR3 amino acids: CASSELPDSMITYEQYF. For the CDR3, the DNA is TGTGCCAGCAGTGAACTTCCGGACAGCATGATCACCTACGAGCAGTACTTC.

The rearrangement links TRBV5-1 to TRBJ2-1; the match to TRBD2 covers 11 bases. Trimming removed 7 bases from V and 4 bases from J; junction bases left unmatched: 7. This CDR3 comprises 15 residues. CDR1 is SGHRS, CDR2 YFSETQ, per germline. CDR3 coding DNA: TGCGCCAGCGGACCGACTAGCGGGACTTACAATGAGCAGTTCTTC. It specifies CASGPTSGTYNEQFF.

On this clone: One end of the junction does not line up with germline, which may come from a read error. This chain connects TRBV4-2 to TRBJ2-5; D uncertain. CDR3 length: 13 residues. Germline CDR1 and CDR2: LGHNA and YNFKEQ. In nucleotides, the CDR3 is TGTGCCAGCAGCCAAGATTGGCCCATAGAGGTAAACTTC. It encodes CASSQDWPIEVNF.